A single sample is the source of the 15 T cell receptor beta chains below, sequenced in a study of response to subunit inactivated influenza vaccine. MiXCR, run by TCRdb on the RT-PCR reads, gives a single entry per CDR3 protein. Among about 180,000 distinct CDR3 sequences listed, nearly 9.5% were seen once. The sample was non-naive T cells sorted from PBMCs, taken on the day of vaccination. These receptors were obtained from a man aged 50 or older who received an inactivated influenza vaccine.

The chain is built from TRBV5-5 and TRBJ2-7; D is perhaps TRBD1 (6 bases). The V end was cut by 3 bases, the J end by 1 base, with 17 bases between. The CDR3 is made up of 16 amino acids. Germline-derived CDR1 and CDR2 are SGHKS and YYEKEE (reference sequence). CDR3 nucleotide sequence: TGTGCCAGCAGCTCCACCGCCCGGGACACATCCTACGAGCAGTACTTC. It is translated as CASSSTARDTSYEQYF.

This clonotype showed up just a few times. This chain uses TRBV20-1 with TRBJ2-1; D uncertain. The CDR3 runs to 12 residues. Trimming left V 0 bases short and J 13 bases short, with 13 bases between. Germline V gene data show CDR1 as DFQATT and CDR2 as SNEGSKA (reference sequence). In DNA, the CDR3 is TGCAGTGCTAGAGATAGGTTAGGAGAACAGTTCTTC. Translating gives CSARDRLGEQFF.

The chain couples TRBV29-1 to TRBJ2-7; D might be TRBD2 (5 bases). Per the germline V gene, CDR1 is SQVTM and CDR2 is ANQGSEA. The ends were cut back, 7 bases at V and 6 bases at J, with 16 bases in the middle. The CDR3 has 12 residues. CDR3 loop: CSATPGRGEQYF. Written as DNA, the CDR3 is TGCAGCGCCACTCCGGGTCGGGGCGAGCAGTACTTC.

The sample holds many counts of this clonotype. The chain uses TRBV10-3 and TRBJ2-7, with D tentatively TRBD2 (6 bases). Between the trimmed V and J ends, which lost 10 bases and 3 bases, there was a span of 25 bases. The CDR3 extends over 16 amino acids. Germline CDR1 reads ENHRY; CDR2 reads SYGVKD. The chain's CDR3 is CATADPAGRTFYEQYF. For the CDR3, the DNA is TGTGCCACCGCTGATCCTGCGGGGAGGACTTTCTACGAGCAGTACTTC.

This clonotype was counted many times. This rearrangement joins TRBV6-1 to TRBJ2-3, with 8 bases matching TRBD2. The CDR3 is 17 amino acids. The V segment lost 7 bases and the J segment 0 bases; nucleotides outside the gene matches: 12. Germline assignment: CDR1 MNHNS and CDR2 SASEGT. The CDR3 nucleotides read TGTGCCAGCACCCCCTTGTTTGCGGGGGGTAGCACAGATACGCAGTATTTT. It specifies CASTPLFAGGSTDTQYF.

This clonotype was observed a handful of times. The rearrangement joins TRBV2 to TRBJ2-1; D may be TRBD2 (6 bases). CDR1 SNHLY and CDR2 FYNNEI come from the germline V gene. V lost 5 bases to trimming and J lost 7 bases, with 18 bases between them. The CDR3 loop spans 15 amino acids. In DNA form, the CDR3 reads TGTGCCAGCAGTACTAGGGCGGGGTCTGGGAATGAGCAGTTCTTC. Its translation is CASSTRAGSGNEQFF. The variable domain in full, completed from reference TRBV2 and TRBJ2-1, reads EPEVTQTPSHQVTQMGQEVILRCVPISNHLYFYWYRQILGQKVEFLVSFYNNEISEKSEIFDDQFSVERPDGSNFTLKIRSTKLEDSAMYFCASSTRAGSGNEQFFGPGTRLTVL.

The J gene is TRBJ2-7, the V gene TRBV10-2; TRBD2 matches at 7 bases. After removal of 4 bases from V and 6 bases from J, the junction contained 6 bases not matched to a gene. Germline CDR1 is WSHSY and CDR2 is SAAADI. CDR3 length: 13 amino acids. This chain's CDR3 is CASSGVGGTEQYF. The CDR3 DNA reads TGCGCCAGCAGTGGCGTGGGGGGGACCGAGCAGTACTTC.

This rearrangement joins TRBV5-5 to TRBJ1-4, with D perhaps matching TRBD1 (5 bases). The CDR3 totals 15 residues. The germline V and J ends were trimmed by 0 bases and 8 bases, with 14 bases remaining between them. Germline CDR1 reads SGHKS; CDR2 reads YYEKEE (reference sequence). The CDR3, as DNA: TGTGCCAGCAGCTTGGTAGCAGGGAGAGGAGAAAAACTGTTTTTT. It codes for CASSLVAGRGEKLFF.

This chain uses TRBV4-3 with TRBJ2-3, with 11 bases aligning to TRBD2. J was trimmed by 2 bases and V by 0 bases; bases with no gene match: 13. Per germline, CDR1 LGHNA and CDR2 YSLEER. This CDR3 region has 20 residues. The CDR3 DNA reads as TGCGCCAGCAGCCAAGACCTTGGACTAGCGGGCCGAACATCCACAGATACGCAGTATTTT. Its protein is CASSQDLGLAGRTSTDTQYF.

This clonotype was counted between two and nine times. This sequence joins TRBV20-1 and TRBJ1-1, with D maybe TRBD1 (6 bases). This CDR3 contains 12 residues. The germline CDR1 and CDR2 sequences are DFQATT and SNEGSKA (reference sequence). Trimming removed 5 bases from V and 10 bases from J, with 17 bases in between. The CDR3 DNA follows: TGCAGTGCTGGCCCATTGGGGGCCGGAGCTTTCTTT. Its protein product is CSAGPLGAGAFF.

This clonotype was recorded at least ten times. The rearrangement uses TRBV15 and TRBJ1-5; possibly TRBD1 for D (6 bases). CDR1 and CDR2 (germline): LNHNV, YYDKDF (reference sequence). The CDR3 spans 16 residues. V was pared by 3 bases and J by 6 bases, with 18 bases between. The CDR3 sequence: CATSRDKGGMAQPQHF. The CDR3 nucleotides read TGTGCCACCAGCAGGGACAAGGGGGGTATGGCTCAGCCCCAGCATTTT.

The chain joins TRBV2 to TRBJ1-2; D is possibly TRBD1 (5 bases). CDR3 length: 14 amino acids. Germline CDR1 reads SNHLY; CDR2 reads FYNNEI. V lost 2 bases and J lost 2, with 9 bases in between. The CDR3, as DNA: TGTGCCAGCAGTGAACAGGGTCGGAACTATGGCTACACCTTC. Its protein product is CASSEQGRNYGYTF.

This clonotype was counted between two and nine times. The chain has TRBV6-6 and TRBJ1-1; D not resolved. The germline CDR1 and CDR2 sequences are MNHNY and SVGAGI (reference sequence). V lost 5 bases and J 5 bases, leaving 9 bases between the germline ends. The CDR3 contains 12 residues. CDR3 region: CASSIIRTEAFF. The CDR3 nucleotides read TGTGCCAGCAGTATTATAAGGACTGAAGCTTTCTTT.

The CDR3 loop reads CSAGQGGNTEAFF. The CDR3 DNA reads TGCAGCGCCGGACAGGGAGGGAACACTGAAGCTTTCTTT. V is TRBV29-1 and J is TRBJ1-1; 8 positions agree with TRBD1. The CDR3 length is 13 residues. Germline loops: CDR1 SQVTM, CDR2 ANQGSEA. The trim removed 7 bases at V and 1 base at J, leaving 5 bases unmatched. Looking up the rest from reference TRBV29-1 and TRBJ1-1 gives the full variable domain: SAVISQKPSRDICQRGTSLTIQCQVDSQVTMMFWYRQQPGQSLTLIATANQGSEATYESGFVIDKFPISRPNLTFSTLTVSNMSPEDSSIYLCSAGQGGNTEAFFGQGTRLTVV.

The chain joins TRBV19 to TRBJ2-7, with D perhaps matching TRBD2 (5 bases). Between the trimmed V and J ends, which lost 10 bases and 3 bases, there was a span of 19 bases. CDR1 and CDR2 from the germline V gene are LNHDA and SQIVND (reference sequence). The CDR3 has 14 amino acids. DNA for the CDR3: TGTGCCACTAGCCGGAGTGGGGTGAACTACGAGCAGTACTTC. It translates to CATSRSGVNYEQYF.